The 2 T cell receptor beta chains given below trace back to one sample, sequenced in a study of cytomegalovirus exposure and HLA in healthy donors. It was with 60 Vbeta and 13 Jbeta primers that the PCR ran. Sequencing was performed with immunoSEQ multiplex PCR; in TCRdb, only in-frame clones are kept and a portion is missing. The sample's table shows tens of thousands of clones. Specimen: PBMCs. These receptors were taken from a woman aged 50 to 60 in good health and CMV-seropositive.

The rearrangement uses TRBV29-1 and TRBJ1-1, with TRBD1 identical over 7 bases. This CDR3 is built from 12 residues. J was trimmed by 6 bases and V by 4 bases; bases with no gene match: 5. Per the germline V gene, CDR1 is SQVTM and CDR2 is ANQGSEA. This CDR3 reads CSVGHRGAEAFF. The CDR3 coding sequence is TGCAGCGTTGGACACAGGGGCGCTGAAGCTTTCTTT.

This chain uses TRBV5-1 with TRBJ1-1, with TRBD1 matching 9 bases. The CDR3 is made up of 16 amino acids. Per the germline V gene, CDR1 is SGHRS and CDR2 is YFSETQ. V gave up 4 bases and J gave up 4 bases; unmatched junction bases: 11. This CDR3 reads CASSLHSGTGTTEAFF. DNA for the CDR3: TGCGCCAGCAGCCTTCATTCCGGGACAGGGACCACTGAAGCTTTCTTT.